This T cell receptor (beta chain) emerged from a study of identical twins. TCRdb called the 5' RACE reads again in MiXCR, with one record for every CDR3 protein. The sample holds around 650,000 distinct CDR3 sequences; 7.1% are singletons and the top ten take around 1.6%. This clonotype was detected only a few times. The ends were cut back, 5 bases at V and 2 bases at J, with 10 bases in the middle. Germline lookup yields CDR1 KGHDR and CDR2 SFDVKD. There are 14 residues in the CDR3. These data were likewise used in another study, on yellow fever vaccine responses in identical twins.

Material: PBMCs. The clonotype was recovered from a woman younger than 30 in good health. The J gene is TRBJ2-3, the V gene TRBV24-1, with a possible D match to TRBD1 (5 bases). The CDR3 loop reads CATSVTGPTDTQYF. As DNA, the CDR3 is TGTGCCACCAGTGTTACAGGCCCCACAGATACGCAGTATTTT.